This record looks at one T cell receptor beta chain sequence and its context. The antigen this receptor binds is unknown. No quality values exist for individual bases; no much larger clone is one base distant. The CDR3 holds 16 amino acids from the cysteine to the phenylalanine. The entry retains the CDR3 DNA only, 48 bases that are in frame from base 1. The junction shows trimming of 4 bases on V and 2 bases on J, plus 14 bases between the germline ends. CDR1 and CDR2, looked up from the germline V gene, are MDHEN and SYDVKM. The 39 donors, aged about 6 to 95 years, were systemically healthy Caucasian individuals from Russia. Roughly 9 milliliters of peripheral blood were drawn from each donor into EDTA-treated Vacutainer tubes. PBMCs were isolated by Ficoll-Paque density-gradient centrifugation, with at least 6 million obtained per sample. Total RNA, at least 5.5 micrograms per sample, was extracted from PBMCs with Trizol reagent. Naive CD45RAhigh/CD27high T cell percentages were measured by flow cytometry on a PBMC aliquot from every donor.

This sample stems from a study of blood T cells in healthy people across ages (dated by TCRdb to the mid-2010s). Some background on the complete study: In model experiments, template switching captured roughly one uniquely barcoded TCR beta cDNA molecule for every two T cells. Using deep sequencing normalized with unique cDNA molecular identifiers, the study measured how TCR beta repertoire diversity changes with age. The donors were divided into four age groups: young (average around 17 years), middle-aged (about 39), aged (62) and long-lived (about 80). Donors of different ages were randomly distributed across sequencing lanes to avoid experimental bias. Using the same blood draw, the study looked at two additional independent replicas of 1 million unique cDNA reads for two donors, one aged 18 to 30 and the other aged 80 or older.

The library relied on 5' RACE. The listed sequencing device is Illumina HiSeq 2500. A second PCR of about 6 to 11 cycles was performed with a sample-barcoded 5' primer and a J-beta primer mix. A template-switch 5' adaptor carrying 12 random nucleotides introduced a unique molecular identifier onto each TCR beta cDNA molecule. At least 2.5 million CDR3-containing paired-end reads were obtained from each sample. First-strand cDNA synthesis was performed from all RNA using the Mint cDNA synthesis kit, with priming by a TRBC-specific oligonucleotide. Following uracil-DNA glycosylase treatment, all cDNA underwent a first 18-cycle PCR with the universal primers M1SS and BC2_uni_R. In the paper's pipeline: For normalization, 1 million high-quality reads were randomly selected from each sample, with every read carrying a distinct molecular identifier. Reads sharing molecular identifiers were discarded rather than binned into consensus sequences. CDR3 identification, clonotype clustering and error correction used MiTCR with a Q25 quality threshold and the strictest error-elimination algorithm. Lower-bound total TCR beta diversity was estimated with a nonparametric unseen species model using Euler transformation. TCRdb applied fastp at Q25 and MiXCR to the public reads, then kept only in-frame beta chains. Under each unique CDR3 protein, matching rows form one entry showing the most common genes and DNA. In this record, the V and J calls reflect TCRdb's handling and not the investigators' own analysis. This sample lists 700,000 to 850,000 distinct CDR3 sequences; about 36% were detected once. Together, the top ten hold roughly 13% of the sample.

Paper-wide results and their limitations: Bulk unsorted PBMC profiling prevented conclusive comparison of naive and antigen-experienced compartments. As age increased, observed TCR beta diversity per million T cells dropped in a roughly linear way, and a significant reduction was already evident by age around 41. Observed TCR beta diversity correlated strongly with the percentage of naive T cells measured by flow cytometry. Estimates of total diversity based on one million sequenced T cells were regarded as lower bounds and as underestimates. The long-lived group showed more naive CD4+ T cells, fewer expanded clones and increased TCR diversity than the aged group, suggesting age selection. The CMV infection status of donors was not known, potentially confounding age-related changes in expanded clonotypes.

The TCR was taken from a man aged 18 to 30 in good health. The chain joins TRBV28 to TRBJ2-2; the D gene lacks a confident call. Material: blood. The DNA reads TGTGCCAGCAGTTCTTTAGGGCAGGCTAACACCGGGGAGCTGTTTTTT. This is translated as CASSSLGQANTGELFF.